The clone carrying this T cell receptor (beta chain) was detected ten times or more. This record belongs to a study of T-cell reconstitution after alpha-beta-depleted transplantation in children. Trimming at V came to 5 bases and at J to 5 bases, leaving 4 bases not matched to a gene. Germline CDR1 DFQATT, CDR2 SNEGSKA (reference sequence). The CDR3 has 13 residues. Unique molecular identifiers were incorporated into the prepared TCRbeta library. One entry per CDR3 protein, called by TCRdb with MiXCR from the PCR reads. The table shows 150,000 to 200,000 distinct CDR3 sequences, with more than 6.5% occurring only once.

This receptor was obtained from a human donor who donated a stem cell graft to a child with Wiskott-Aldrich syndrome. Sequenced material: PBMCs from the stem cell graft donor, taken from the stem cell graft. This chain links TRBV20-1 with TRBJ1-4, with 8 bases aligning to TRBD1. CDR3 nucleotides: TGCAGTGCTCAGGACAGGGCAAATGAAAAACTGTTTTTT. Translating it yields CSAQDRANEKLFF.